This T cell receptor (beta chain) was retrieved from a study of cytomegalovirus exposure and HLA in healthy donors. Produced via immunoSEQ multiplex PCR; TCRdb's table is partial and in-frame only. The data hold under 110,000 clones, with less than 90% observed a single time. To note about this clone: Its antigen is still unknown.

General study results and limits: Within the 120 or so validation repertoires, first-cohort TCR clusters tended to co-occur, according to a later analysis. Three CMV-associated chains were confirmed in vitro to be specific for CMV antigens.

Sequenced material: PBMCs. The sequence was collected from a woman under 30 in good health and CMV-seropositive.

This CDR3 reads CASSLSWQSTDTQYF. The CDR3 region has the DNA TGTGCCAGCAGTTTATCTTGGCAGTCGACAGATACGCAGTATTTT. This chain connects TRBV27 to TRBJ2-3; D uncertain. CDR3 length: 15 residues. Germline V gene data show CDR1 as MNHEY and CDR2 as SMNVEV (reference sequence). The ends were cut back, 0 bases at V and 3 bases at J, with 10 bases in the middle.